This entry describes one TCR beta chain. Its antigen remains undetermined. The sample holds no much larger clone one base away, and base qualities are not on file. The data were taken from a study of blood T cell repertoires in COVID-19 (dated by TCRdb to about 2020). Regarding the complete study: Samples covering the acute and convalescent phases of COVID-19 were provided by collaborators in the United States, Italy and Spain. A de-identified subject ID, COVID-19 status, age in years and sex were almost always included in the sample metadata. Deeply sampled blood TCRbeta repertoires from subjects exposed to, actively infected with, or recovered from COVID-19 were included in the dataset. The samples were drawn from two sources: the first 160 participants of the ongoing ImmuneRACE study, and fewer than 1,500 subjects contributed by 6 global collaborators. The prospective study material was composed of cDNA or gDNA derived from T cells, B-cell-depleted T cells, or PBMCs. The repertoires were made available in a free public database intended to serve as a resource for research on the immune response to SARS-CoV-2. Where HLA class I and class II types were available, the types were taken from metadata supplied by the sample provider, not from assay-based typing.

Points the paper makes about the study in general: How much clinical and demographic metadata was included differed by source and by participant, and the metadata was provided uncurated.

TCRbeta CDR3 regions were amplified from genomic DNA using the immunoSEQ Assay, a bias-controlled multiplex PCR. The authors' pipeline ran thus. The number of nucleated cells in each sample was estimated from the amplification of reference gene primers within the assay. To quantify the absolute abundance of each unique TCRbeta CDR3 rearrangement, sequence reads were collapsed and filtered. For each sample, productive Simpson clonality was calculated as the square root of Simpson's diversity index across productive rearrangements. TCRdb re-hosts the immuneACCESS table, in-frame sequences only. Its copies lack some clones; in the studies checked, an unresolved V gene accounts for under half of them, and the cause for the rest is not known. That table is the source of V, J and clone size, and D and trimming were worked out from the DNA. The sample records a few hundred thousand clones, 85% of which are singletons. The ten largest make up 2% to 3% of the sample.

V is reduced by 8 bases and J by 3 bases, leaving a spacing of 9 bases between them. Taken from cysteine to phenylalanine, the CDR3 has 12 residues. This entry keeps only the CDR3 DNA: 36 bases, framed from base 1. One collaborating source in Seattle enrolled patients while the patients were actively infected and followed the patients over time throughout the course of disease. Whole blood was collected in K2EDTA tubes by collaborating institutions according to the institutions' own protocols. For TCRbeta analysis, collaborators shipped samples as frozen whole blood, isolated PBMCs, or DNA extracted from either of those sample types.

The sequencing input was peripheral blood. The source of this sequence is a woman between 70 and 85 years old with COVID-19, enrolled during active disease. This chain joins TRBV5-3 to TRBJ1-5; the D gene is unclear. TRBV5-3 is given ORF status, its function remaining uncertain. The CDR3 sequence is CARQVVNQPQHF. The nucleotides are TGTGCCAGGCAGGTTGTCAATCAGCCCCAGCATTTT.